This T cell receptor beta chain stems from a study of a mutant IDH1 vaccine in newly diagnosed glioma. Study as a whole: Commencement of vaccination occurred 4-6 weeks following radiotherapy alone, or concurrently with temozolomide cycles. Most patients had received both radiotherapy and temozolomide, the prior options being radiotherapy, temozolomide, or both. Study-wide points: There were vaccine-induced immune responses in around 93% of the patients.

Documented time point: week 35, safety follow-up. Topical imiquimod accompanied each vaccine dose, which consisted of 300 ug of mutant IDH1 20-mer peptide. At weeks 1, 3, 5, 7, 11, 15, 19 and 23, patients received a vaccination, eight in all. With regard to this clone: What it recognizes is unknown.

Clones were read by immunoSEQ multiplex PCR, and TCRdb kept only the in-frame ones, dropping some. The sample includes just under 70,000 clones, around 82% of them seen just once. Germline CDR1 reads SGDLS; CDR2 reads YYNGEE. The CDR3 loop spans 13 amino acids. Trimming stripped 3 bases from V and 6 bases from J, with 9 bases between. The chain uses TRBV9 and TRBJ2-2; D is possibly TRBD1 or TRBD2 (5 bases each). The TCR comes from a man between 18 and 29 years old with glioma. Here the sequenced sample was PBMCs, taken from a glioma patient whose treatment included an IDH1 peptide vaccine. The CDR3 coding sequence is TGTGCCAGCAGCGGTCAGGGAGCCGGGGAGCTGTTTTTT. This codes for CASSGQGAGELFF.